This T cell receptor beta chain was profiled in a study of blood T cell repertoires in COVID-19. Turning to the study itself: T cells, B-cell-depleted T cells, or PBMCs supplied cDNA or gDNA.

The assay was immunoSEQ multiplex PCR, and TCRdb's table has in-frame clones only and misses some. The sample carries 100,000 or so clones, around 83% recorded once. Trimming at V came to 4 bases and at J to 2 bases, leaving 9 bases not matched to a gene. The CDR3 contains 16 residues. Germline V gene sequence: CDR1 SGHRS, CDR2 YFSETQ. Source material: peripheral blood. The chain couples TRBV5-1 to TRBJ2-1, with TRBD1 identical over 7 bases. This sequence was found in an elderly woman with acute or convalescent COVID-19. CDR3 nucleotide sequence: TGCGCCAGCAGCCCACAAGGACAGGTGACCTACAATGAGCAGTTCTTC. The encoded protein is CASSPQGQVTYNEQFF.